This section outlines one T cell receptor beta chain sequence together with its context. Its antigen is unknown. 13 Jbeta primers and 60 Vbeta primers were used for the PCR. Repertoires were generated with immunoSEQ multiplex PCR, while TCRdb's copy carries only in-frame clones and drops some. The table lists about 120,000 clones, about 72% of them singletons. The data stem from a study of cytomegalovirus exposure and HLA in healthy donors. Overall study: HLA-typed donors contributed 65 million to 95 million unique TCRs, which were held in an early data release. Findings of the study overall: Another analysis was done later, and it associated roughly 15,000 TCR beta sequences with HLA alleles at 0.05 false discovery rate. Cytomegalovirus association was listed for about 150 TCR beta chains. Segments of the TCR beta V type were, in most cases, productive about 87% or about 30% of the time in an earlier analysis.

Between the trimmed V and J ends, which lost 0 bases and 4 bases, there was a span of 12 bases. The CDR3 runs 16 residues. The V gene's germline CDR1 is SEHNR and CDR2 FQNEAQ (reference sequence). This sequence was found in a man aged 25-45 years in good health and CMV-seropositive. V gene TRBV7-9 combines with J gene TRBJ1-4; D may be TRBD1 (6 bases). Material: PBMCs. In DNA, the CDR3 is TGTGCCAGCAGCTTAGCGCGGGGGGCACTTAATGAAAAACTGTTTTTT. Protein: CASSLARGALNEKLFF.